Listed here are 27 T cell receptor beta chains from one sample, sequenced in a study of T cell changes during pregnancy in multiple sclerosis. TCRdb keeps only in-frame clones here, not all; method: immunoSEQ multiplex PCR. Of around 70,000 clones listed, 85% to 95% are singletons. The source material was peripheral blood, sampled before pregnancy. The receptors originated from a female donor with multiple sclerosis, enrolled in a pregnancy study.

V gene TRBV27 combines with J gene TRBJ2-1; D possibly corresponds to TRBD2 (5 bases). The germline V gene has CDR1 MNHEY and CDR2 SMNVEV (reference sequence). This CDR3 has 16 residues. V gave up 6 bases and J gave up 6 bases, with 21 bases separating them. CDR3 in DNA: TGTGCCAGCAGGGGCCCTGGGCTAGTGAGCGGCAATGAGCAGTTCTTC. It specifies CASRGPGLVSGNEQFF.

The J gene is TRBJ1-5, the V gene TRBV6-1; D call uncertain. V gave up 10 bases and J gave up 2 bases, with 15 bases separating them. Germline CDR1 MNHNS, CDR2 SASEGT. CDR3 length equals 14 residues. The CDR3 protein is CATKPGSGNQPQHF. CDR3 nucleotides: TGTGCCACCAAACCGGGGAGCGGCAATCAGCCCCAGCATTTT.

V usage is TRBV5-4 and J usage is TRBJ2-5; TRBD1 agrees at 8 bases. V trimming: 0 bases; J trimming: 2 bases; junction bases outside the gene matches: 6. CDR3 length equals 16 residues. CDR1 is SGHNT and CDR2 is YYREEE in the germline V gene (reference sequence). CDR3 sequence reads: CASSLGQGRLQETQYF. The CDR3 nucleotides read TGTGCCAGCAGCTTGGGACAGGGGCGGTTACAAGAGACCCAGTACTTC.

The CDR3 spells CASSFSNQGYEQYF. CDR3 nucleotide sequence: TGTGCCAGCAGCTTTTCAAACCAGGGGTACGAGCAGTACTTC. The V call is TRBV7-6, the J call TRBJ2-7, with a weak D call TRBD1 (6 bases). Trimming cost V 3 bases and J 4 bases, with 13 bases left between them. CDR1 and CDR2 (germline): SGHVS, FNYEAQ. The CDR3 totals 14 residues.

This sequence joins TRBV21-1 and TRBJ1-1; the tabulated D call, TRBD1, remains unverified against the DNA. TRBV21-1 is listed as a pseudogene. This CDR3 has 16 residues. CDR3 protein: CASSKPSNQRGTEAFF. The DNA of the CDR3 is TGTGCCAGCAGCAAACCTTCGAATCAAAGGGGTACTGAAGCTTTCTTT.

In its sample, this clone was seen once. The V gene is TRBV18, the J gene TRBJ2-1, with 15 bases that match TRBD2. Germline-derived CDR1 and CDR2 are KGHSH and LQKENI. The CDR3 consists of 16 residues. Trimming removed 3 bases from V and 5 bases from J; junction bases left unmatched: 2. The CDR3 region has the DNA TGTGCCAGCTCACCGGGACTAGCGGGAGGTCACAATGAGCAGTTCTTC. Translating gives CASSPGLAGGHNEQFF.

V is TRBV5-1 and J is TRBJ2-3; 9 bases are a match to TRBD1. The ends lost 3 bases at V and 3 bases at J; junction bases unmatched: 2. Germline V lookup: CDR1 SGHRS, CDR2 YFSETQ. This CDR3 has 14 amino acids. The CDR3 DNA follows: TGCGCCAGCAGCTCGGGACAGGGTACAGATACGCAGTATTTT. Protein sequence: CASSSGQGTDTQYF.

This sequence joins TRBV4-3 and TRBJ2-2, with D perhaps TRBD1 (6 bases). Germline-derived CDR1 and CDR2 are LGHNA and YSLEER. There are 14 residues in the CDR3. V lost 3 bases and J 6 bases, leaving 11 bases between the germline ends. This chain's CDR3 is CASSQGAKAGELFF. The CDR3 DNA reads TGCGCCAGCAGCCAGGGGGCAAAGGCCGGGGAGCTGTTTTTT.

V gene TRBV2 combines with J gene TRBJ2-1; 9 bases fit TRBD1. Germline values: CDR1 SNHLY, CDR2 FYNNEI. The CDR3 length is 12 residues. J lost 6 bases, V lost 9 bases, and 3 bases had no gene match. This CDR3 reads CARGTGFNEQFF. The CDR3 DNA is TGTGCCAGGGGGACAGGGTTCAATGAGCAGTTCTTC.

The V gene is TRBV7-2, the J gene TRBJ2-7; TRBD2 is a possible D gene (5 bases). Trimming removed 3 bases from V and 6 bases from J, with 18 bases in between. The CDR3 has 15 amino acids. Germline values: CDR1 SGHTA, CDR2 FQGNSA. DNA of the CDR3: TGTGCCAGCAGCTTTCGGGGAGTAGGAGCCTCCGAGCAGTACTTC. Amino acid sequence: CASSFRGVGASEQYF.

V gene TRBV25-1 combines with J gene TRBJ2-6; 10 bases match TRBD1. The V gene's germline CDR1 is MGHDK and CDR2 SYGVNS. Trimming at V came to 5 bases and at J to 0 bases, leaving 1 base not matched to a gene. This CDR3 has 16 amino acids. The CDR3 loop is CASSRQGASGANVLTF. The CDR3 nucleotides are TGTGCCAGCAGTCGACAGGGGGCCTCTGGGGCCAACGTCCTGACTTTC.

This clone was seen more than once but under ten times. J is TRBJ2-3 and V is TRBV4-2, with 9 bases identical to TRBD2. The germline V gene encodes CDR1 LGHNA and CDR2 YNFKEQ. This CDR3 contains 17 residues. V was clipped by 1 base and J by 4 bases; unmatched bases: 9. CDR3 protein: CASSQGPGREGADTQYF. CDR3 coding DNA: TGTGCCAGCAGCCAAGGCCCTGGGCGGGAGGGCGCAGATACGCAGTATTTT.

The chain is built from TRBV4-2 and TRBJ2-3; 10 bases are shared with TRBD1. The CDR3 runs 16 residues. Trimming at V came to 4 bases and at J to 1 base, leaving 5 bases not matched to a gene. Germline V gives CDR1 LGHNA, CDR2 YNFKEQ. In DNA form, the CDR3 reads TGTGCCAGCAGCCCTGGACAGGGGGAGGGCACAGATACGCAGTATTTT. It encodes CASSPGQGEGTDTQYF.

The chain joins TRBV27 to TRBJ2-5; D is perhaps TRBD1 (7 bases). V was pared by 1 base and J by 0 bases, with 12 bases between. The germline V gene has CDR1 MNHEY and CDR2 SMNVEV (reference sequence). There are 16 residues in the CDR3. The CDR3 DNA reads TGTGCCAGCAGTTTATACGGAGGGGGCGACCAAGAGACCCAGTACTTC. It translates to CASSLYGGGDQETQYF.

The chain links TRBV9 to TRBJ2-1; a weak D match, TRBD2 (5 bases). Germline V gene data show CDR1 as SGDLS and CDR2 as YYNGEE. This CDR3 comprises 14 residues. The germline V and J ends were trimmed by 0 bases and 7 bases, with 11 bases remaining between them. The CDR3, as DNA: TGTGCCAGCAGCGTAGGCGGGTCGCTTAATGAGCAGTTCTTC. Its translation is CASSVGGSLNEQFF.

This clone was found a few times. This chain uses TRBV18 with TRBJ2-7, with 7 nucleotides matching TRBD1. Unmatched junction bases numbered 5, after V lost 0 bases and J lost 3 bases. This CDR3 has 15 amino acids. Germline values: CDR1 KGHSH, CDR2 LQKENI. As DNA, the CDR3 is TGTGCCAGCTCACCACCGAGCGACAGGGTCTACGAGCAGTACTTC. Protein product: CASSPPSDRVYEQYF.

This chain connects TRBV11-2 to TRBJ2-1, with 15 bases lining up with TRBD2. The germline CDR1 and CDR2 sequences are SGHAT and FQNNGV. The CDR3 has 16 residues. The junction had 8 bases not matched to a gene; V was cut back by 4 bases and J by 10 bases. The CDR3 nucleotides read TGTGCCAGCAGCTCGCGGACTAGCGGGAGGGCCGTGGAGCAGTTCTTC. Translation: CASSSRTSGRAVEQFF. The full variable domain, its missing parts supplied by reference TRBV11-2 and TRBJ2-1, is EAGVAQSPRYKIIEKRQSVAFWCNPISGHATLYWYQQILGQGPKLLIQFQNNGVVDDSQLPKDRFSAERLKGVDSTLKIQPAKLEDSAVYLCASSSRTSGRAVEQFFGPGTRLTVL.

This chain joins TRBV7-9 and TRBJ1-1; D remains unclear. Germline loops: CDR1 SEHNR, CDR2 FQNEAQ (reference sequence). Trimming pared 6 bases from V and 1 base from J, leaving 12 bases between. The CDR3 is 14 residues long. The CDR3 here is CASSYGRWNTEAFF. Here the CDR3 DNA reads TGTGCCAGCAGTTACGGCAGGTGGAACACTGAAGCTTTCTTT.

The V and J genes are TRBV6-1 and TRBJ2-5; D might be TRBD2 (5 bases). The germline V gene encodes CDR1 MNHNS and CDR2 SASEGT. This CDR3 is built from 14 residues. The V end was cut by 2 bases, the J end by 5 bases, with 12 bases between. CDR3 nucleotides: TGTGCCAGCAGTGAACCTCCGGAGGTGGAGACCCAGTACTTC. Its translation is CASSEPPEVETQYF.

The rearrangement uses TRBV19 and TRBJ1-2, with TRBD1 identical over 7 bases. This CDR3 spans 15 amino acids. Germline values: CDR1 LNHDA, CDR2 SQIVND (reference sequence). The J segment lost 2 bases and the V segment lost 4 bases, leaving 7 bases of the junction unmatched. This chain's CDR3 is CASSRTTGANYGYTF. Here the CDR3 DNA reads TGTGCCAGTAGTAGGACTACAGGGGCCAACTATGGCTACACCTTC.

V and J are TRBV11-1 and TRBJ1-1; the D is unclear. This CDR3 contains 16 residues. From germline, CDR1 is SGHAT and CDR2 FQDESV (reference sequence). V lost 1 base and J 4 bases, leaving 16 bases between the germline ends. CDR3 sequence (DNA): TGTGCCAGCAGCTTAGGCCTATTAGTAGGCGGCACTGAAGCTTTCTTT. It yields the protein CASSLGLLVGGTEAFF.

This clone was found once. The chain links TRBV18 to TRBJ2-1, with no clear D. There are 13 residues in the CDR3. V lost 3 bases and J 5 bases, leaving 8 bases between the germline ends. Germline loops: CDR1 KGHSH, CDR2 LQKENI. As DNA, the CDR3 is TGTGCCAGCTCACCGACTTATAACAATGAGCAGTTCTTC. Translating gives CASSPTYNNEQFF.

This clone is medium-sized in the sample. This chain's CDR3 is CASRAGQENTEAFF. CDR3 bases: TGTGCCAGCAGGGCTGGACAGGAAAACACTGAAGCTTTCTTT. The chain carries TRBV6-4 and TRBJ1-1, with 7 bases aligning to TRBD1. The CDR3 totals 14 residues. Unmatched junction bases numbered 6, after V lost 6 bases and J lost 2 bases. The germline gives CDR1 MRHNA, CDR2 SNTAGT.

The rearrangement links TRBV4-1 to TRBJ2-3, with D perhaps matching TRBD2 (6 bases). The CDR3 has 14 residues. In germline, CDR1 is MGHRA, CDR2 YSYEKL. The germline V and J ends were trimmed by 3 bases and 7 bases, with 14 bases remaining between them. In DNA form, the CDR3 reads TGCGCCAGCAGCCAGCCGGTCCGGGAGCATACGCAGTATTTT. This codes for CASSQPVREHTQYF.

This chain connects TRBV11-1 to TRBJ1-1, with D possibly TRBD1 on 6 matching bases. The CDR3 totals 13 residues. Deletions cut 4 bases from V and 5 bases from J, with 11 bases between. Germline assignment: CDR1 SGHAT and CDR2 FQDESV (reference sequence). The CDR3 DNA follows: TGTGCCAGCAGCTCACGAAGGGGGACTGAAGCTTTCTTT. Protein: CASSSRRGTEAFF.

CDR3 bases: TGTGCCAGCAGTGGCCGGGACAGTAACTATGGCTACACCTTC. Translation: CASSGRDSNYGYTF. This sequence joins TRBV27 and TRBJ1-2; TRBD1 matches 7 bases. This CDR3 is built from 14 residues. Germline CDR1 MNHEY, CDR2 SMNVEV (reference sequence). V lost 5 bases and J lost 1; bases outside the gene matches: 4.

The chain links TRBV7-2 to TRBJ1-1, with TRBD1 matching 8 bases. The CDR3 loop spans 15 amino acids. The junction had 9 bases not matched to a gene; V was cut back by 5 bases and J by 4 bases. The germline gives CDR1 SGHTA, CDR2 FQGNSA. CDR3 nucleotides: TGTGCCAGCAGCCCGTCACAGGGGGGGATCACTGAAGCTTTCTTT. It yields the protein CASSPSQGGITEAFF.